The rows below give T cell receptor beta chains drawn from one sample of a study of T cell responses to AZD1222 COVID-19 vaccine. The table came from immunoSEQ multiplex PCR; TCRdb's copy has only in-frame clones and leaves some out. The sample carries around 150,000 clones, 70% to 90% recorded once. This specimen was peripheral blood, taken on day 0 of AZD1222 vaccination. These receptors were taken from an adult in good health. Both conserved end residues are part of each CDR3. A D gene is named only where the DNA matches it firmly.

V	D	J	CDR3	DNA
TRBV27	TRBD1	TRBJ2-7	CASSLSPIGGSEQYF	TGTGCCAGCAGTTTATCTCCCATAGGGGGCAGCGAGCAGTACTTC
TRBV19	TRBD1	TRBJ2-1	CASSKGPDRGFFNEQFF	TGTGCCAGTTCTAAGGGCCCCGACAGGGGATTCTTCAATGAGCAGTTCTTC
TRBV19	.	TRBJ1-4	CASSITRDGLRNANEKLFF	TGTGCCAGTAGTATTACTCGCGACGGCCTAAGGAACGCGAATGAAAAACTGTTTTTT
TRBV19	TRBD1	TRBJ1-1	CASSVGEDRVSGNTEAFF	TGTGCCAGTAGTGTCGGTGAAGACAGGGTTAGCGGGAACACTGAAGCTTTCTTT
TRBV4-1	TRBD2	TRBJ2-7	CASSPGGGAGYEQYF	TGCGCCAGCAGTCCCGGGGGGGGCGCGGGGTACGAGCAGTACTTC
TRBV29-1	.	TRBJ2-1	CSVTDAIQGVNEQFF	TGCAGCGTGACGGACGCAATCCAGGGTGTTAATGAGCAGTTCTTC
TRBV30	.	TRBJ1-5	CAWSVPGQGSQPQHF	TGTGCCTGGAGTGTACCTGGCCAGGGAAGTCAGCCCCAGCATTTT
TRBV11-2	.	TRBJ2-3	CASSPGSREFSTDTQYF	TGTGCCAGCAGCCCTGGTAGCCGGGAGTTCTCCACAGATACGCAGTATTTT
TRBV19	TRBD2	TRBJ2-1	CASMWTSGYNEQFF	TGTGCCAGTATGTGGACTAGCGGATACAATGAGCAGTTCTTC
TRBV19	.	TRBJ1-2	CASNVMAGRGGYTF	TGTGCCAGTAATGTCATGGCAGGCCGGGGCGGCTACACCTTC
TRBV27	.	TRBJ1-1	CASSYRENTEAFF	TGTGCCAGCAGTTATAGGGAGAACACTGAAGCTTTCTTT
TRBV27	.	TRBJ1-2	CASKRAGDYGYTF	TGTGCCAGCAAGCGGGCAGGCGACTATGGCTACACCTTC
TRBV29-1	TRBD1	TRBJ2-2	CSVRDRKNTGELFF	TGCAGCGTTAGGGACAGAAAGAACACCGGGGAGCTGTTTTTT
TRBV4-2	.	TRBJ2-1	CASSQEGVSYNEQFF	TGTGCCAGCAGCCAAGAAGGTGTGTCCTACAATGAGCAGTTCTTC
TRBV7-8	.	TRBJ1-1	CASSSGEGVGTEAFF	TGTGCCAGCAGCTCCGGAGAGGGGGTAGGAACTGAAGCTTTCTTT
TRBV11-2	.	TRBJ1-3	CASSLRGVTQTGNTIYF	TGTGCCAGCAGCTTAAGGGGGGTCACCCAAACTGGAAACACCATATATTTT
TRBV14	TRBD1	TRBJ1-2	CASSQARHRGRGYTF	TGTGCCAGCAGCCAAGCCCGCCACAGGGGACGGGGCTACACCTTC